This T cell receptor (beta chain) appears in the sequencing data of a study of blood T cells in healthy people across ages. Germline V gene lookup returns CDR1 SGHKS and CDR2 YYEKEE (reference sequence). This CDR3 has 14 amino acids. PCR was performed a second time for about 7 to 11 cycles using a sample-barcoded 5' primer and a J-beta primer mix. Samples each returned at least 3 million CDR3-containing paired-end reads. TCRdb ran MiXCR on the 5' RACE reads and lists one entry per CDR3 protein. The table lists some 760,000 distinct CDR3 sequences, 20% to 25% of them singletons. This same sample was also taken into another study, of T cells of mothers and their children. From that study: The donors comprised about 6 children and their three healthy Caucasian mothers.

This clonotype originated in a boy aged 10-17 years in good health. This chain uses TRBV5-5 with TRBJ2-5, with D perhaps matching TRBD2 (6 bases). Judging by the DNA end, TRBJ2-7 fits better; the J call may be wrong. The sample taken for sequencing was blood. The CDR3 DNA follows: TGTGCCAGCAGCGCGGGACGGAAATCCTACGAGCAGTACTTC. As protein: CASSAGRKSYEQYF.